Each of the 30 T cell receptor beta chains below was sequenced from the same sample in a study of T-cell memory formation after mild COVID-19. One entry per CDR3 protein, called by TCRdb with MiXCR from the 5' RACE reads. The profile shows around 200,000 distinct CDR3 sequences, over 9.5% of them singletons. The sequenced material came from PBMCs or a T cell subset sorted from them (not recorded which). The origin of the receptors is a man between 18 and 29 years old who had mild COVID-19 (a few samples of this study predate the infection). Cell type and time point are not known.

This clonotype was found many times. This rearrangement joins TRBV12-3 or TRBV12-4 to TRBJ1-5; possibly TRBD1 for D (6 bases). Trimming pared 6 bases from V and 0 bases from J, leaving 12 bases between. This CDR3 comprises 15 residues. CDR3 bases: TGTGCCAGCAGATCAGGGGTCTATAGCAATCAGCCCCAGCATTTT. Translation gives CASRSGVYSNQPQHF.

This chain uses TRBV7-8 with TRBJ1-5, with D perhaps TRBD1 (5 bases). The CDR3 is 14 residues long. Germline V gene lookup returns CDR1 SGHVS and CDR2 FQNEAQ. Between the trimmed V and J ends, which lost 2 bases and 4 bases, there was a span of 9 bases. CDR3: CASSLIGANQPQHF. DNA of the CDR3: TGTGCCAGCAGCTTAATCGGGGCTAATCAGCCCCAGCATTTT.

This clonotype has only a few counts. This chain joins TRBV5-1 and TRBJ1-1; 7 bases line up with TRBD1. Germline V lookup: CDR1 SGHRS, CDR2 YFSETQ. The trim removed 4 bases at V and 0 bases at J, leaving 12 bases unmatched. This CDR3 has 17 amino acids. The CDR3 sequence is CASSAPPGQPMNTEAFF. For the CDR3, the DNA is TGCGCCAGCAGCGCCCCACCGGGACAGCCGATGAACACTGAAGCTTTCTTT.

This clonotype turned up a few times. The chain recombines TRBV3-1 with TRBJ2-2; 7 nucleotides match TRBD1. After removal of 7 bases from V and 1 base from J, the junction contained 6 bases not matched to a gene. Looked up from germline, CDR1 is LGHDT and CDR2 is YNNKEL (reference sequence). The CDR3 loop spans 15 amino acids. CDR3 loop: CASNWGQRNTGELFF. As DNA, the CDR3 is TGTGCCAGCAACTGGGGACAGCGGAACACCGGGGAGCTGTTTTTT.

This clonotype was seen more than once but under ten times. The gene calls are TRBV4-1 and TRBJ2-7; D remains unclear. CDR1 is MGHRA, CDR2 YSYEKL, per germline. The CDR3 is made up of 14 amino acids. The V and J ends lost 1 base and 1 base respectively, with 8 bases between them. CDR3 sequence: CASSQGSLSYEQYF. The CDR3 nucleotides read TGCGCCAGCAGCCAAGGCTCCTTATCCTACGAGCAGTACTTC.

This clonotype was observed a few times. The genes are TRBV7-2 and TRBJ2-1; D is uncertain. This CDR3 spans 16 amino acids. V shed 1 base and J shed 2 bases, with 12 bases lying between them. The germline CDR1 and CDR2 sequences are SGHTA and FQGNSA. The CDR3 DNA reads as TGTGCCAGCAGCTTAGGCGGCAGAATAACCTACAATGAGCAGTTCTTC. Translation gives CASSLGGRITYNEQFF.

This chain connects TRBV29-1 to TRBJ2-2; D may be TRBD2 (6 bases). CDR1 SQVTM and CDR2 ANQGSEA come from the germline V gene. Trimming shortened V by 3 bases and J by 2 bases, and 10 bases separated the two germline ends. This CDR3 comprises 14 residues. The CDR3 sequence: CSVDPGENTGELFF. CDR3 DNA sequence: TGCAGCGTTGACCCGGGGGAAAACACCGGGGAGCTGTTTTTT.

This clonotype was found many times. The CDR3 loop reads CASSLAGSGYNEKLFF. CDR3 nucleotide sequence: TGTGCCAGCAGCTTAGCGGGGTCAGGATATAATGAAAAACTGTTTTTT. This chain joins TRBV7-2 and TRBJ1-4; D ambiguous. There are 16 residues in the CDR3. Germline V gene data show CDR1 as SGHTA and CDR2 as FQGNSA. Trimming removed 0 bases from V and 4 bases from J, with 12 bases in between.

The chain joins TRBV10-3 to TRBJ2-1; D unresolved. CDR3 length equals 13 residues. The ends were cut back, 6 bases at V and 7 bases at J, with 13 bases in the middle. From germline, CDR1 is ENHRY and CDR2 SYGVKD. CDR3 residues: CAISNSGVNEQFF. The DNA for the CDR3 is TGTGCCATCAGCAATAGTGGGGTGAATGAGCAGTTCTTC.

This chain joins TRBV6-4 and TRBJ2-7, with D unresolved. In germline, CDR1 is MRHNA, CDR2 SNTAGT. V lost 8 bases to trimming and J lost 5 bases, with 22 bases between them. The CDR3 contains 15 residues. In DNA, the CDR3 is TGTGCCAGCTCCCCCGTTTTGTCTTCGACGAACGAGCAGTACTTC. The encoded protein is CASSPVLSSTNEQYF.

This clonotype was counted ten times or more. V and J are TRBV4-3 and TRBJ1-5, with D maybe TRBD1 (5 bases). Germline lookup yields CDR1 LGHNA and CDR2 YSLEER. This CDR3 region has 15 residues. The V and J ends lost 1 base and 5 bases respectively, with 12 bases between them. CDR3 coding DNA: TGCGCCAGCAGCCAAGGGGGCCAGCCCCATCAGCCCCAGCATTTT. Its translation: CASSQGGQPHQPQHF.

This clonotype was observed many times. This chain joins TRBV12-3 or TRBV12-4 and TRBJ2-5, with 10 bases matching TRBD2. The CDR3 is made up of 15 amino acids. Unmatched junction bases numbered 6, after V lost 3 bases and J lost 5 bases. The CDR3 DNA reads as TGTGCCAGCAGTTTCTCTAGCGGGGGTGCGGAGACCCAGTACTTC. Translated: CASSFSSGGAETQYF.

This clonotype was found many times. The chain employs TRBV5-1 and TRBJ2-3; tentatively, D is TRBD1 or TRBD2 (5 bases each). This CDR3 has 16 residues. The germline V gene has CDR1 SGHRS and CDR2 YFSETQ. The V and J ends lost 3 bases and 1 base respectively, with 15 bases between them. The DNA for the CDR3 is TGCGCCAGCAGCTGGGGCGGGCATAGGGGCACAGATACGCAGTATTTT. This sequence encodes CASSWGGHRGTDTQYF. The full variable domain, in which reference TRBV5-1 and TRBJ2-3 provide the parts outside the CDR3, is KAGVTQTPRYLIKTRGQQVTLSCSPISGHRSVSWYQQTPGQGLQFLFEYFSETQRNKGNFPGRFSGRQFSNSRSEMNVSTLELGDSALYLCASSWGGHRGTDTQYFGPGTRLTVL.

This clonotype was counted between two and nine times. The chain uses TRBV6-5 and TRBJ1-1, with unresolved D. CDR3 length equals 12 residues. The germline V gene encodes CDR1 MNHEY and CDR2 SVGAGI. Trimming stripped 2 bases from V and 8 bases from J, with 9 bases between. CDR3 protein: CASSYAGNEAFF. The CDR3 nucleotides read TGTGCCAGCAGTTACGCCGGGAACGAAGCTTTCTTT.

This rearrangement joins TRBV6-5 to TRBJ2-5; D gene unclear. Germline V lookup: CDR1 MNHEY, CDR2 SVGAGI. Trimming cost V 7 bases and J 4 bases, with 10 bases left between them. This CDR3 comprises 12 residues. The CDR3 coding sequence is TGTGCCAGCACCTCCCAAGGAGAGACCCAGTACTTC. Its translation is CASTSQGETQYF.

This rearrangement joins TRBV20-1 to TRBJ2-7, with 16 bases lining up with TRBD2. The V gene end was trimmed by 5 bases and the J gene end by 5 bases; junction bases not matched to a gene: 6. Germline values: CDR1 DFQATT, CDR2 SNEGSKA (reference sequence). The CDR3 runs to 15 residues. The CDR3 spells CSADGTSGGVDEQYV. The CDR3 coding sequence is TGCAGTGCTGACGGGACTAGCGGGGGGGTTGACGAGCAGTACGTC.

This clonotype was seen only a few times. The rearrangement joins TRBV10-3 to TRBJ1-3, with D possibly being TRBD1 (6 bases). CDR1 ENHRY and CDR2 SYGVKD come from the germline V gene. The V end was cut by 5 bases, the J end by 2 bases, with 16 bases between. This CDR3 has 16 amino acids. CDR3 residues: CAISPSGQGPGNTIYF. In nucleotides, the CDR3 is TGTGCCATCAGTCCTTCGGGACAAGGTCCTGGAAACACCATATATTTT.

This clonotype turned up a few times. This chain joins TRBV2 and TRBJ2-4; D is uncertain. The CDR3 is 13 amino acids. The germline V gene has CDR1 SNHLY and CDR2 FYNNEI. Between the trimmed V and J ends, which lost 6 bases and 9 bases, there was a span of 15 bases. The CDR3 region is CASRSLMKRIQYF. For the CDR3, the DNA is TGTGCCAGCAGGTCGTTAATGAAACGCATTCAGTACTTC.

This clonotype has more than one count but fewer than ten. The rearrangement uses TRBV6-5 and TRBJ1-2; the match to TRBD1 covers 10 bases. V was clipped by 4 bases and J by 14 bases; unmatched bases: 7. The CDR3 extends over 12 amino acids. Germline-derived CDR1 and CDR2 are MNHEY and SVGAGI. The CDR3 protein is CASSFSGTGVTF. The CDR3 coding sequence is TGTGCCAGCAGTTTCAGCGGGACAGGGGTAACCTTC.

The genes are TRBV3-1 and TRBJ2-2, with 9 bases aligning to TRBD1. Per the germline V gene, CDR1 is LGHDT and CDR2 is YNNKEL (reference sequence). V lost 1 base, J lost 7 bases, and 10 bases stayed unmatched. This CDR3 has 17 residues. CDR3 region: CASSQAAGTGWIGELFF. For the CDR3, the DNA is TGTGCCAGCAGCCAAGCCGCCGGGACAGGGTGGATCGGGGAGCTGTTTTTT. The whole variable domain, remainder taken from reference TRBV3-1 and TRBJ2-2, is DTAVSQTPKYLVTQMGNDKSIKCEQNLGHDTMYWYKQDSKKFLKIMFSYNNKELIINETVPNRFSPKSPDKAHLNLHINSLELGDSAVYFCASSQAAGTGWIGELFFGEGSRLTVL.

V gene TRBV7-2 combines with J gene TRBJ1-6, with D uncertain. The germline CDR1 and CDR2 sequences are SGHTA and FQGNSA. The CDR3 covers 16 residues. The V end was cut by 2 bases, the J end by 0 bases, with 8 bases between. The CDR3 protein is CASSLMGSSYNSPLHF. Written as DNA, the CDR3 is TGTGCCAGCAGCTTAATGGGGAGCTCCTATAATTCACCCCTCCACTTT.

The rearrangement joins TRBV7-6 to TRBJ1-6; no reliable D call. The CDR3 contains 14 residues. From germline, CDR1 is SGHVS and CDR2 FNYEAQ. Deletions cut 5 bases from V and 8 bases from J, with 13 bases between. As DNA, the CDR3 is TGTGCCAGCAGCCCCACGGGGTTGGATTCACCCCTCCACTTT. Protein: CASSPTGLDSPLHF.

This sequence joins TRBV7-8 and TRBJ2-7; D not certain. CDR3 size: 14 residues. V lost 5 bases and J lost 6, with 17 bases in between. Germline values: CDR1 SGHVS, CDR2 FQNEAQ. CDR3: CASSLGLGISEQYV. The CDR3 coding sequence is TGTGCCAGCAGCCTAGGGTTGGGGATCTCCGAGCAGTACGTC.

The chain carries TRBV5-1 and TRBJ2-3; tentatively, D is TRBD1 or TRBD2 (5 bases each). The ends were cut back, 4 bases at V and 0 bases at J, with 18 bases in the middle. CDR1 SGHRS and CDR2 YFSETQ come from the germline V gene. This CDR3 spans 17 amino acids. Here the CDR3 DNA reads TGCGCCAGCAGCGCTGTACCCGGGACCTCGAGCACAGATACGCAGTATTTT. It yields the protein CASSAVPGTSSTDTQYF.

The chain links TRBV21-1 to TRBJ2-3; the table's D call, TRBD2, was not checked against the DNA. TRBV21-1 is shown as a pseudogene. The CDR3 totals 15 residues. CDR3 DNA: TGTGCCAGCAGCAAAGCGCTAGCGGGGGCAGATACGCAGTATTTT. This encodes CASSKALAGADTQYF.

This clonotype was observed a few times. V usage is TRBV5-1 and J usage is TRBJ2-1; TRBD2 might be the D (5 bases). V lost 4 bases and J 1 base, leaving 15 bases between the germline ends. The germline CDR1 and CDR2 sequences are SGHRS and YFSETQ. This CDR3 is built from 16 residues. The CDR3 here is CASSPQSTRSYNEQFF. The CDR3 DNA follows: TGCGCCAGCAGCCCGCAGAGTACTAGATCCTACAATGAGCAGTTCTTC.

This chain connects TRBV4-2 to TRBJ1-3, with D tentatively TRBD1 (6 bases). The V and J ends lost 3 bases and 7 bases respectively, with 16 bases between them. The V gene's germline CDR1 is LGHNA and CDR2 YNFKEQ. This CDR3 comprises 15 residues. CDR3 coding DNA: TGTGCCAGCAGCCAGGAAGCGGACAGTGTTAACACCATATATTTT. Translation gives CASSQEADSVNTIYF.

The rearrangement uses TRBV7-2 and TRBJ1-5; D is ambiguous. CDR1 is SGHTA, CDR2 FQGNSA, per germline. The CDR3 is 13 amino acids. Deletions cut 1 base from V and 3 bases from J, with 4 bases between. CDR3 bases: TGTGCCAGCAGCTTAGATCTCAATCAGCCCCAGCATTTT. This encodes CASSLDLNQPQHF.

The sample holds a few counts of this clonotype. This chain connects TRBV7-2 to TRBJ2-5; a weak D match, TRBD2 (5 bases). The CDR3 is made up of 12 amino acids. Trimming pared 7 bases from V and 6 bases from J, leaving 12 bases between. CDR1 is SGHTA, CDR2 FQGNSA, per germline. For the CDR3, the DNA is TGTGCCAGCACCCTAGCCCAGCAGACCCAGTACTTC. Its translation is CASTLAQQTQYF.

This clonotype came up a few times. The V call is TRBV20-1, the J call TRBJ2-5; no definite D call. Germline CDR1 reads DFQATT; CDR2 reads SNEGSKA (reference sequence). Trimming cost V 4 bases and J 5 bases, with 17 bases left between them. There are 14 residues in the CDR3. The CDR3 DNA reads TGCAGTGCTAACCCCCGGGCCTTGACGGAGACCCAGTACTTC. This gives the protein CSANPRALTETQYF.